Below are 22 T cell receptor beta chains sequenced from a single sample in a study of blood T cell repertoires in COVID-19. Clones were sequenced by immunoSEQ multiplex PCR, and TCRdb holds only the in-frame ones, with some missing. The profile covers about 190,000 clones, with about 88% appearing a single time and roughly 3.2% taken by the ten largest. Sequencing input: PBMCs or T cells enriched from blood (not recorded which). All receptors derive from a woman aged 25 to 45 who had recovered from COVID-19.

The CDR3 spells CASSLATASGANVLTF. CDR3 in DNA: TGTGCCAGCAGCTTAGCGACAGCCTCTGGGGCCAACGTCCTGACTTTC. The chain couples TRBV7-8 to TRBJ2-6, with D possibly being TRBD1 (5 bases). V was cut by 0 bases and J by 0 bases, with 6 bases left in between. CDR1 is SGHVS and CDR2 is FQNEAQ in the germline V gene. The CDR3 spans 16 residues.

In nucleotides, the CDR3 is TGTGCCAGCAGCTCCCTGCGAGAGACCCAGTACTTC. Its protein product is CASSSLRETQYF. The chain uses TRBV13 and TRBJ2-5; D gene uncertain. The CDR3 covers 12 residues. V gave up 4 bases and J gave up 4 bases, with 7 bases separating them. Germline CDR1 reads PRHDT; CDR2 reads FYEKMQ (reference sequence).

The chain carries TRBV28 and TRBJ2-7, with 8 bases aligning to TRBD2. The CDR3 extends over 16 amino acids. Germline CDR1 MDHEN, CDR2 SYDVKM. The CDR3 protein is CVSGRASGGRSYEQYV. In nucleotides, the CDR3 is TGTGTCAGCGGCCGGGCGTCGGGGGGGCGGTCCTACGAGCAGTACGTC.

V and J are TRBV7-8 and TRBJ2-3; 10 bases are shared with TRBD2. The CDR3 consists of 17 residues. Germline trimming cut 1 base from V and 3 bases from J; bases unmatched to any gene: 7. Per germline, CDR1 SGHVS and CDR2 FQNEAQ. The CDR3 DNA reads as TGTGCCAGCAGCTTAGACTTTATAGCGGGAGGAACAGATACGCAGTATTTT. It specifies CASSLDFIAGGTDTQYF.

V is TRBV21-1 and J is TRBJ2-7; the table gives TRBD2 as D, unverified against the DNA. TRBV21-1 has pseudogene status. This CDR3 has 10 amino acids. The CDR3 nucleotides read TGTGCCAGCAGCACTTACGAGCAGTACTTC. Protein product: CASSTYEQYF.

The chain joins TRBV5-1 to TRBJ1-3; possibly TRBD1 for D (5 bases). V gave up 0 bases and J gave up 0 bases, with 7 bases separating them. Germline V gene data show CDR1 as SGHRS and CDR2 as YFSETQ. The CDR3 runs 15 residues. For the CDR3, the DNA is TGCGCCAGCAGCTTGGACAGGCACTCTGGAAACACCATATATTTT. Its protein product is CASSLDRHSGNTIYF.

J is TRBJ2-1 and V is TRBV7-8; D remains ambiguous. The germline CDR1 and CDR2 sequences are SGHVS and FQNEAQ. The CDR3 spans 14 residues. The germline V and J ends were trimmed by 5 bases and 8 bases, with 16 bases remaining between them. The CDR3 DNA reads TGTGCCAGCAGCCCGGTCCGCACGTCCGATGAGCAGTTCTTC. Residues: CASSPVRTSDEQFF.

V usage is TRBV7-3 and J usage is TRBJ2-3; 9 bases align to TRBD2. After removal of 5 bases from V and 4 bases from J, the junction contained 7 bases not matched to a gene. Germline-derived CDR1 and CDR2 are SGHTA and FQGTGA. The CDR3 loop spans 15 amino acids. The chain's CDR3 is CASSISGSGADTQYF. The CDR3 region has the DNA TGTGCCAGCAGCATTAGCGGGAGCGGCGCAGATACGCAGTATTTT.

In DNA form, the CDR3 reads TGTGCCAGTAGTATAATAGCGGGAAACACCGGGGAGCTGTTTTTT. Amino acid sequence: CASSIIAGNTGELFF. The V and J genes are TRBV19 and TRBJ2-2, with 8 bases fitting TRBD2. The CDR3 sequence is 15 residues long. Germline-derived CDR1 and CDR2 are LNHDA and SQIVND (reference sequence). Losses at the gene ends were 2 bases for V and 2 bases for J; bases not matched to a gene: 1.

In its sample, this clone was seen once. The CDR3 is CASSGYREPNYGYTF. Written as DNA, the CDR3 is TGTGCCAGCAGCGGATACAGGGAGCCTAACTATGGCTACACCTTC. This chain uses TRBV7-9 with TRBJ1-2, with D perhaps matching TRBD1 (6 bases). CDR1 and CDR2 from the germline V gene are SEHNR and FQNEAQ (reference sequence). This CDR3 has 15 amino acids. V lost 5 bases and J 0 bases, leaving 13 bases between the germline ends. Full variable domain (remainder filled in from reference TRBV7-9 and TRBJ1-2): DTGVSQNPRHKITKRGQNVTFRCDPISEHNRLYWYRQTLGQGPEFLTYFQNEAQLEKSRLLSDRFSAERPKGSFSTLEIQRTEQGDSAMYLCASSGYREPNYGYTFGSGTRLTVV.

The chain couples TRBV7-2 to TRBJ2-1, with 14 bases that match TRBD2. With 5 bases clipped from V and 9 bases from J, the junction kept 6 bases outside the gene matches. The CDR3 has 15 residues. Germline assignment: CDR1 SGHTA and CDR2 FQGNSA. The CDR3 here is CASSVTGTSGGEQFF. The CDR3 bases are TGTGCCAGCAGCGTTACCGGGACTAGCGGGGGTGAGCAGTTCTTC.

This clone was picked up a small number of times. The chain recombines TRBV7-4 with TRBJ1-5; D not certain. Germline assignment: CDR1 SGHVT and CDR2 SQSDAQ. The ends were cut back, 7 bases at V and 5 bases at J, with 18 bases in the middle. This CDR3 spans 15 amino acids. CDR3 nucleotides: TGTGCCAGCATCATACAGAGTTCGAAAGATCAGCCCCAGCATTTT. It encodes CASIIQSSKDQPQHF.

The V call is TRBV5-1, the J call TRBJ1-1, with TRBD1 as a possible D gene (5 bases). The CDR3 runs to 14 residues. CDR1 and CDR2 from the germline V gene are SGHRS and YFSETQ. The germline V and J ends were trimmed by 0 bases and 0 bases, with 6 bases remaining between them. The DNA for the CDR3 is TGCGCCAGCAGCTTGGGACAGATGAACACTGAAGCTTTCTTT. This sequence encodes CASSLGQMNTEAFF.

The chain links TRBV28 to TRBJ2-2; maybe TRBD1 (6 bases). CDR3 size: 20 residues. Germline assignment: CDR1 MDHEN and CDR2 SYDVKM. Deletions cut 3 bases from V and 3 bases from J, with 26 bases between. CDR3 nucleotide sequence: TGTGCCAGCAGTTTCCTCAGGGGATCGAGGGTTATTCGAGACACCGGGGAGCTGTTTTTT. The encoded protein is CASSFLRGSRVIRDTGELFF.

The chain recombines TRBV14 with TRBJ2-1, with D tentatively TRBD1 (5 bases). The germline gives CDR1 SGHDN, CDR2 FVKESK. This CDR3 is built from 16 residues. The V and J ends lost 4 bases and 0 bases respectively, with 13 bases between them. Written as DNA, the CDR3 is TGTGCCAGCAGCCCCGTGGGGCAGGGCTCCTACAATGAGCAGTTCTTC. Protein: CASSPVGQGSYNEQFF.

This sequence joins TRBV4-1 and TRBJ1-2; D unclear. Looked up from germline, CDR1 is MGHRA and CDR2 is YSYEKL. The CDR3 is 14 amino acids. V was clipped by 1 base and J by 4 bases, with 10 bases between them. CDR3 in DNA: TGCGCCAGCAGCCAAGTGGGAGTTAGCTATGGCTACACCTTC. It specifies CASSQVGVSYGYTF.

Here the CDR3 DNA reads TGTGCCATCAGTGAGGACGGGGCTGGAAACACCATATATTTT. Protein: CAISEDGAGNTIYF. The chain combines TRBV10-3 with TRBJ1-3, with D uncertain. The CDR3 is 14 residues long. With 2 bases removed from V and 2 bases from J, the gap between germline ends came to 7 bases. Germline-derived CDR1 and CDR2 are ENHRY and SYGVKD.

V gene TRBV11-3 combines with J gene TRBJ2-7; D might be TRBD1 (6 bases). Germline values: CDR1 SGHNT, CDR2 YENEEA. The CDR3 loop spans 15 amino acids. The V end was cut by 5 bases, the J end by 5 bases, with 19 bases between. The CDR3 region has the DNA TGTGCCAGCAGCCCCCCCGGGGCAGGGGTAGACGAGCAGTACTTC. The encoded protein is CASSPPGAGVDEQYF.

This chain joins TRBV4-1 and TRBJ2-1; 12 bases fit TRBD2. The CDR3 loop spans 16 amino acids. V was clipped by 3 bases and J by 7 bases; unmatched bases: 7. Per germline, CDR1 MGHRA and CDR2 YSYEKL. The CDR3 region has the DNA TGCGCCAGCAGCCAGGACCTAGCGGGAGGGCGGAATGAGCAGTTCTTC. Translation: CASSQDLAGGRNEQFF.

The genes are TRBV2 and TRBJ2-7; no reliable D call. This CDR3 is built from 17 residues. Germline loops: CDR1 SNHLY, CDR2 FYNNEI. Trimming stripped 6 bases from V and 5 bases from J, with 26 bases between. CDR3 region: CASSLSLGFPSLHEQYV. The CDR3 nucleotides are TGTGCCAGCAGCCTATCCCTCGGGTTTCCTTCCCTCCACGAGCAGTACGTC.

The rearrangement joins TRBV28 to TRBJ1-1; D is ambiguous. V was trimmed by 7 bases and J by 4 bases, leaving 13 bases between them. Germline CDR1 reads MDHEN; CDR2 reads SYDVKM. There are 13 residues in the CDR3. The CDR3 region is CASIGEWVTEAFF. DNA for the CDR3: TGTGCCAGCATAGGAGAATGGGTCACTGAAGCTTTCTTT. Drawing the rest from reference TRBV28 and TRBJ1-1, the complete variable domain is DVKVTQSSRYLVKRTGEKVFLECVQDMDHENMFWYRQDPGLGLRLIYFSYDVKMKEKGDIPEGYSVSREKKERFSLILESASTNQTSMYLCASIGEWVTEAFFGQGTRLTVV.

The chain combines TRBV7-2 with TRBJ2-1, with D possibly matching TRBD2 (6 bases). Trimming removed 1 base at V and 3 bases at J, with 19 bases between. Looked up from germline, CDR1 is SGHTA and CDR2 is FQGNSA. CDR3 length: 18 residues. CDR3 amino acids: CASSLEGLAPGNYNEQFF. The CDR3 DNA reads TGTGCCAGCAGCTTAGAAGGGCTAGCGCCGGGGAACTACAATGAGCAGTTCTTC.